This T cell receptor beta chain was sequenced for a study of blood T cell repertoires in COVID-19. About the study: Nucleic acid was either cDNA or gDNA, and it came from T cells, B-cell-depleted T cells, or PBMCs.

The CDR3 consists of 14 residues. J was trimmed by 4 bases and V by 5 bases; bases with no gene match: 4. Germline-derived CDR1 and CDR2 are KGHSH and LQKENI. Under the authors' procedure: Quantification of nucleated cells was approximated via reference gene primer amplification. This table comes from immunoSEQ multiplex PCR, and its TCRdb copy is limited to in-frame clones, with some not included. V, J and clone size reflect that table, while D and trimming were determined from the DNA. The sample has tens of thousands of clones, approximately 83% seen once. The specimen sequenced was peripheral blood. The clonotype originates from an older woman with acute or convalescent COVID-19. This chain joins TRBV18 and TRBJ1-5; 8 bases fit TRBD1. The CDR3 sequence is CASSGTGPNQPQHF. For the CDR3, the DNA is TGTGCCAGCTCAGGGACAGGTCCTAATCAGCCCCAGCATTTT.